This T cell receptor (beta chain) was obtained from a study of regulatory T cells in long-lasting Graves disease. Findings and caveats of the study: More public clonotypes were shared by persistent patients (fewer than 3,000) than by new patients (under 1,000). Favored gene segments in persistent disease were TRBV28, TRBJ1-2 and TRBJ2-5.

Time point specified: persistent/refractory GD, antithyroid drugs over 5 years with positive TRAb. Construction of the TCR library relied on RNA isolated from PBMCs. As regards this clonotype: Its specificity is unknown.

Germline trimming cut 10 bases from V and 6 bases from J; bases unmatched to any gene: 6. The CDR3 is made up of 14 amino acids. CDR1 is LNHDA and CDR2 is SQIVND in the germline V gene (reference sequence). CDR3 regions were amplified by Arm-PCR using iRepertoire HTBI primers to build TCR beta libraries. As originally analysed: From all samples, identification returned 14 TRBJ and roughly 65 TRBV segments. TCRdb analysed the multiplex PCR reads with MiXCR anew, one entry per CDR3 protein. These V and J calls originate from TCRdb's pipeline instead of the authors' own analysis. This sample has roughly 450,000 distinct CDR3 sequences, with roughly a quarter found just once.

The specimen comprised peripheral blood mononuclear cells (PBMCs), sampled when the disease was refractory, from a patient treated with antithyroid drugs. The receptor was derived from a female donor with Graves disease. The rearrangement uses TRBV19 and TRBJ2-4; 13 bases fit TRBD2. The CDR3, as DNA: TGTGCCACCGGACTAGCGGGAGACCTAAACATTCAGTACTTC. Amino acid sequence: CATGLAGDLNIQYF. The full variable domain, completed using reference TRBV19 and TRBJ2-4, is DGGITQSPKYLFRKEGQNVTLSCEQNLNHDAMYWYRQDPGQGLRLIYYSQIVNDFQKGDIAEGYSVSREKKESFPLTVTSAQKNPTAFYLCATGLAGDLNIQYFGAGTRLSVL.